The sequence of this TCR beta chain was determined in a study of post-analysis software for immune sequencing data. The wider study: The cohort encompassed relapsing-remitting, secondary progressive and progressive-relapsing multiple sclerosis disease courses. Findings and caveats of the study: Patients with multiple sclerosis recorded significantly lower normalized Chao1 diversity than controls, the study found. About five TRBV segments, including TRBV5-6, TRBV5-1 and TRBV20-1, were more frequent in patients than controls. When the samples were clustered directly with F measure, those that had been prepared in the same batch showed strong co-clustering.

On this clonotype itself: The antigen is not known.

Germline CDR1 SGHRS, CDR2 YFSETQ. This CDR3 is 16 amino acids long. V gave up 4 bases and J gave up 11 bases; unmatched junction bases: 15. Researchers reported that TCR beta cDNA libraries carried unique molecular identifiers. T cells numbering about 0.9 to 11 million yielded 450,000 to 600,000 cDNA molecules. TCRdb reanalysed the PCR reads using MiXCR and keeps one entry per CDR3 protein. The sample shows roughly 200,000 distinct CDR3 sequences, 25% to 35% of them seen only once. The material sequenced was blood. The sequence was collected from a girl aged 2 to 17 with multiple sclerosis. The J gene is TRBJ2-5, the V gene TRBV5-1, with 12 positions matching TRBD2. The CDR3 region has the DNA TGCGCCAGCAGCCCTTACGCGACTAGCGGGGGAAATGAGCAGTACTTC. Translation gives CASSPYATSGGNEQYF. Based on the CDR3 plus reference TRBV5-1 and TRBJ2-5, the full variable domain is KAGVTQTPRYLIKTRGQQVTLSCSPISGHRSVSWYQQTPGQGLQFLFEYFSETQRNKGNFPGRFSGRQFSNSRSEMNVSTLELGDSALYLCASSPYATSGGNEQYFGPGTRLLVL.